The 31 T cell receptor beta chains in this list originate from one sample, sequenced in a study of Ad26.COV2.S vaccination and SARS-CoV-2 variants. Treatment specified: some 20 received Ad26.COV2.S at low or high dose, single or two shots; 5 received placebo; per-sample allocation not given. Samples came from day 63 after the first vaccine or placebo injection. Using immunoSEQ multiplex PCR, the repertoire was profiled, and TCRdb retains in-frame clones only, with some absent. The sample yields about 680,000 clones, 89% seen once. The specimen was peripheral blood, collected in a trial of Ad26.COV2.S vaccine versus placebo. These receptor sequences come from a person aged 18-60 years who received the Ad26.COV2.S COVID-19 vaccine or a placebo.

The chain couples TRBV30 to TRBJ1-6, with 9 bases identical to TRBD1. The germline V gene has CDR1 GTSNPN and CDR2 SVGIG (reference sequence). The CDR3 covers 16 residues. With V trimmed by 2 bases and J by 12 bases, 14 bases remained unmatched. The CDR3: CAWSQTAQGAFQPLHF. The CDR3 region has the DNA TGTGCCTGGAGTCAGACAGCACAGGGGGCGTTTCAACCCCTCCACTTT.

The gene calls are TRBV5-5 and TRBJ2-7; D might be TRBD2 (6 bases). Trimming left V 4 bases short and J 3 bases short, with 17 bases between. Germline CDR1 is SGHKS and CDR2 is YYEKEE (reference sequence). The CDR3 contains 15 residues. The CDR3 loop is CASSKPGVGFYEQYF. In DNA, the CDR3 is TGTGCCAGCAGCAAGCCGGGGGTAGGATTCTACGAGCAGTACTTC. The full variable domain, completed using reference TRBV5-5 and TRBJ2-7, is DAGVTQSPTHLIKTRGQQVTLRCSPISGHKSVSWYQQVLGQGPQFIFQYYEKEERGRGNFPDRFSARQFPNYSSELNVNALLLGDSALYLCASSKPGVGFYEQYFGPGTRLTVT.

CDR3 residues: CASSRAGGSSYEQYF. CDR3 bases: TGTGCCAGCAGTCGCGCGGGGGGGTCGTCCTACGAGCAGTACTTC. The chain carries TRBV27 and TRBJ2-7, with 9 bases that match TRBD2. The CDR3 length is 15 residues. Germline trimming cut 5 bases from V and 1 base from J; bases unmatched to any gene: 6. CDR1 and CDR2 (germline): MNHEY, SMNVEV (reference sequence).

The J gene is TRBJ1-2, the V gene TRBV7-2, with unresolved D. Germline V lookup: CDR1 SGHTA, CDR2 FQGNSA. The CDR3 totals 15 residues. Trimming shortened V by 5 bases and J by 0 bases, and 13 bases separated the two germline ends. The CDR3, as DNA: TGTGCCAGCAGCCCCTACAGAGAAGCTAACTATGGCTACACCTTC. Its protein product is CASSPYREANYGYTF.

This clone has only one observation. V gene TRBV6-5 combines with J gene TRBJ1-2; the D is unclear. The CDR3 sequence is 11 residues long. Deletions cut 6 bases from V and 8 bases from J, with 10 bases between. Germline loops: CDR1 MNHEY, CDR2 SVGAGI. The CDR3: CASRLDGGYTF. CDR3 nucleotide sequence: TGTGCCAGCAGGTTGGACGGCGGCTACACCTTC.

Only one count was recorded for this clone. One end of the junction fails to match germline, which may point to a read error. CDR3 bases: TGTGCTAGCAGCTTAGGGGGGGGACTAGCGGCTTACAATGAGCAGTTCTTC. Its translation: CASSLGGGLAAYNEQFF. The V and J genes are TRBV7-7 and TRBJ2-1, with TRBD2 matching 11 bases. CDR1 is SSHAT, CDR2 FNYEAQ, per germline (reference sequence). The CDR3 is 17 residues long.

This clone was seen only once. Within the sample, other DNA sequences also encode this same CDR3. This chain joins TRBV12-3 or TRBV12-4 and TRBJ2-7; D call uncertain. The CDR3 length is 11 residues. V was pared by 3 bases and J by 7 bases, with 7 bases between. The CDR3 loop is CASSLLGEQYF. CDR3 sequence (DNA): TGTGCCAGCAGTTTGTTGGGAGAGCAGTACTTC.

This sequence joins TRBV9 and TRBJ1-1; no reliable D call. The CDR3 covers 13 residues. Germline assignment: CDR1 SGDLS and CDR2 YYNGEE. V shed 1 base and J shed 3 bases, with 7 bases lying between them. In DNA, the CDR3 is TGTGCCAGCAGCGTAAACCCGGACACTGAAGCTTTCTTT. Translated, it gives CASSVNPDTEAFF. The full variable domain, its missing parts supplied by reference TRBV9 and TRBJ1-1, is DSGVTQTPKHLITATGQRVTLRCSPRSGDLSVYWYQQSLDQGLQFLIQYYNGEERAKGNILERFSAQQFPDLHSELNLSSLELGDSALYFCASSVNPDTEAFFGQGTRLTVV.

The table lists this clone with a few counts. The chain has TRBV29-1 and TRBJ1-2; D gene ambiguous. Between the trimmed V and J ends, which lost 1 base and 6 bases, there was a span of 6 bases. Germline V gene sequence: CDR1 SQVTM, CDR2 ANQGSEA. This CDR3 has 11 amino acids. The CDR3 DNA sequence: TGCAGCGTTGAAGTTTGGGATGGCTACACCTTC. Its protein is CSVEVWDGYTF.

The chain combines TRBV11-2 with TRBJ1-2, with D perhaps TRBD1 (5 bases). V was trimmed by 1 base and J by 0 bases, leaving 9 bases between them. Germline V CDR1 and CDR2: SGHAT, FQNNGV. This CDR3 has 15 amino acids. For the CDR3, the DNA is TGTGCCAGCAGCTTAGCCGGGACGGCTAACTATGGCTACACCTTC. Its translation: CASSLAGTANYGYTF.

J is TRBJ2-1 and V is TRBV19, with 10 bases identical to TRBD1. The CDR3 extends over 16 amino acids. With 4 bases clipped from V and 4 bases from J, the junction kept 7 bases outside the gene matches. In germline, CDR1 is LNHDA, CDR2 SQIVND (reference sequence). Written as DNA, the CDR3 is TGTGCCAGTAGTACCAGGGACAGGGGAATATACAATGAGCAGTTCTTC. Translating it yields CASSTRDRGIYNEQFF.

V usage is TRBV18 and J usage is TRBJ2-7; 8 nucleotides match TRBD2. J lost 2 bases, V lost 5 bases, and 14 bases had no gene match. The CDR3 runs to 17 residues. Germline V gene data show CDR1 as KGHSH and CDR2 as LQKENI. In DNA, the CDR3 is TGTGCCAGCTCAAACAGAGATAGCGGGAATCGCCCCTACGAGCAGTACTTC. This gives the protein CASSNRDSGNRPYEQYF.

The chain has TRBV11-3 and TRBJ2-5, with 10 bases fitting TRBD1. Germline-derived CDR1 and CDR2 are SGHNT and YENEEA. After removal of 5 bases from V and 4 bases from J, the junction contained 10 bases not matched to a gene. The CDR3 consists of 16 residues. The CDR3, as DNA: TGTGCCAGCAGCCAATCGACAGGGGGCCGGGGAGAGACCCAGTACTTC. Its protein product is CASSQSTGGRGETQYF.

This clone has just a few counts. J is TRBJ1-2 and V is TRBV7-2; no clear D gene. V lost 4 bases, J lost 0 bases, and 6 bases lay in between. This CDR3 region has 13 residues. Germline V CDR1 and CDR2: SGHTA, FQGNSA. The CDR3 DNA is TGTGCCAGCAGCTCCCCAGCTAACTATGGCTACACCTTC. It is translated as CASSSPANYGYTF.

The chain combines TRBV19 with TRBJ1-1, with D maybe TRBD1 (6 bases). The CDR3 has 13 amino acids. Between the trimmed V and J ends, which lost 4 bases and 3 bases, there was a span of 9 bases. CDR1 is LNHDA and CDR2 is SQIVND in the germline V gene (reference sequence). The CDR3 sequence: CASSTRGYTEAFF. Here the CDR3 DNA reads TGTGCCAGTAGTACCAGGGGTTACACTGAAGCTTTCTTT.

The chain links TRBV19 to TRBJ1-1, with TRBD1 matching over 7 bases. The germline gives CDR1 LNHDA, CDR2 SQIVND (reference sequence). V was pared by 3 bases and J by 0 bases, with 7 bases of the junction left unmatched. The CDR3 contains 16 residues. The CDR3, as DNA: TGTGCCAGTAGTATCGCACAGGGGTGGATGAACACTGAAGCTTTCTTT. Encoded protein: CASSIAQGWMNTEAFF. Looking up the rest from reference TRBV19 and TRBJ1-1 gives the full variable domain: DGGITQSPKYLFRKEGQNVTLSCEQNLNHDAMYWYRQDPGQGLRLIYYSQIVNDFQKGDIAEGYSVSREKKESFPLTVTSAQKNPTAFYLCASSIAQGWMNTEAFFGQGTRLTVV.

The chain couples TRBV29-1 to TRBJ1-2, with 10 bases identical to TRBD1. With 5 bases clipped from V and 5 bases from J, the junction kept 11 bases outside the gene matches. The CDR3 runs 15 residues. Germline V gives CDR1 SQVTM, CDR2 ANQGSEA. The CDR3 reads CSVWDPGQGQYGYTF. The CDR3 DNA is TGCAGCGTTTGGGACCCGGGACAGGGGCAATATGGCTACACCTTC.

The rearrangement uses TRBV27 and TRBJ2-4; tentatively, D is TRBD2 (6 bases). Germline V CDR1 and CDR2: MNHEY, SMNVEV (reference sequence). This CDR3 region has 14 residues. With 5 bases removed from V and 0 bases from J, the gap between germline ends came to 8 bases. The CDR3 nucleotides read TGTGCCAGCAGTGACGGGGGAGCCAAAAACATTCAGTACTTC. Encoded protein: CASSDGGAKNIQYF.

V is TRBV5-4 and J is TRBJ2-7, with 11 bases that match TRBD2. Unmatched junction bases numbered 11, after V lost 5 bases and J lost 4 bases. The CDR3 sequence is 16 residues long. Germline lookup yields CDR1 SGHNT and CDR2 YYREEE (reference sequence). In DNA form, the CDR3 reads TGTGCCAGCAGTCAGGGACTAGCGGCACCATCTTACGAGCAGTACTTC. Protein product: CASSQGLAAPSYEQYF.

V gene TRBV6-2 or TRBV6-3 combines with J gene TRBJ2-7; the D gene is possibly TRBD1 (5 bases). The CDR3 has 13 amino acids. The germline V and J ends were trimmed by 2 bases and 3 bases, with 8 bases remaining between them. The germline V gene has CDR1 MNHEY and CDR2 SVGEGT. CDR3 residues: CASSYDSLYEQYF. Here the CDR3 DNA reads TGTGCCAGCAGTTACGACAGCCTCTACGAGCAGTACTTC.

The sample holds one count of this clone. The chain uses TRBV30 and TRBJ2-3; possibly TRBD1 or TRBD2 for D (6 bases each). V lost 8 bases and J 0 bases, leaving 9 bases between the germline ends. In germline, CDR1 is GTSNPN, CDR2 SVGIG (reference sequence). This CDR3 spans 12 amino acids. CDR3 sequence: CAGGQSTDTQYF. CDR3 sequence (DNA): TGTGCCGGGGGGCAGAGCACAGATACGCAGTATTTT.

V usage is TRBV24-1 and J usage is TRBJ2-3, with D perhaps given as TRBD1 or TRBD2 (5 bases each). Looked up from germline, CDR1 is KGHDR and CDR2 is SFDVKD. The length of the CDR3 is 14 residues. V lost 2 bases and J lost 1, with 6 bases in between. CDR3 nucleotides: TGTGCCACCAGTGATTCGGGACGCACAGATACGCAGTATTTT. Amino acid sequence: CATSDSGRTDTQYF.

V and J are TRBV5-1 and TRBJ2-1; D is possibly TRBD1 or TRBD2 (5 bases each). V was trimmed by 3 bases and J by 0 bases, leaving 10 bases between them. The CDR3 consists of 15 residues. Germline V gene lookup returns CDR1 SGHRS and CDR2 YFSETQ. Here the CDR3 reads CASSWDPSSYNEQFF. The CDR3, as DNA: TGCGCCAGCAGCTGGGACCCTAGCTCCTACAATGAGCAGTTCTTC. The full variable domain, rest sourced from reference TRBV5-1 and TRBJ2-1, is KAGVTQTPRYLIKTRGQQVTLSCSPISGHRSVSWYQQTPGQGLQFLFEYFSETQRNKGNFPGRFSGRQFSNSRSEMNVSTLELGDSALYLCASSWDPSSYNEQFFGPGTRLTVL.

Here the CDR3 DNA reads TGTGCCAGCAGCCAAGTTACTAGAGGAGGTAATGAGCAGTTCTTC. This translates into CASSQVTRGGNEQFF. V gene TRBV3-1 (or the pseudogene TRBV3-2) combines with J gene TRBJ2-1; possible D gene TRBD2, 5 bases. From germline, CDR1 is LGHDT and CDR2 YNNKEL (reference sequence). The ends were cut back, 1 base at V and 7 bases at J, with 14 bases in the middle. This CDR3 spans 15 amino acids.

This chain uses TRBV19 with TRBJ1-5, with D perhaps TRBD1 (6 bases). This CDR3 has 15 residues. The germline gives CDR1 LNHDA, CDR2 SQIVND (reference sequence). V shed 6 bases and J shed 10 bases, with 22 bases lying between them. In DNA form, the CDR3 reads TGTGCCAGTAGACGGGGGGCCGAACGAATTTTTCCCCAGCATTTT. This translates into CASRRGAERIFPQHF. Drawing the rest from reference TRBV19 and TRBJ1-5, the complete variable domain is DGGITQSPKYLFRKEGQNVTLSCEQNLNHDAMYWYRQDPGQGLRLIYYSQIVNDFQKGDIAEGYSVSREKKESFPLTVTSAQKNPTAFYLCASRRGAERIFPQHFGDGTRLSIL.

This sequence joins TRBV25-1 and TRBJ1-2, with TRBD1 matching 7 bases. The germline V gene has CDR1 MGHDK and CDR2 SYGVNS. J was trimmed by 4 bases and V by 10 bases; bases with no gene match: 9. There are 13 residues in the CDR3. The CDR3 DNA reads TGTGCCACGTCTAGAGGGACAGCCTATGGCTACACCTTC. This codes for CATSRGTAYGYTF.

The chain links TRBV9 to TRBJ1-4; D may be TRBD1 (6 bases). The CDR3 length is 14 residues. With 0 bases removed from V and 8 bases from J, the gap between germline ends came to 11 bases. In germline, CDR1 is SGDLS, CDR2 YYNGEE. CDR3 sequence reads: CASSVAGASEKLFF. CDR3 coding DNA: TGTGCCAGCAGCGTAGCAGGGGCAAGCGAAAAACTGTTTTTT.

CDR3: CASGLRNTEAFF. The DNA of the CDR3 is TGTGCCAGCGGCCTCAGGAACACTGAAGCTTTCTTT. The chain has TRBV7-2 and TRBJ1-1; D remains unclear. Looked up from germline, CDR1 is SGHTA and CDR2 is FQGNSA. The CDR3 contains 12 residues. V lost 8 bases and J 1 base, leaving 8 bases between the germline ends.

This rearrangement joins TRBV6-5 to TRBJ1-4; 11 nucleotides agree with TRBD1. The germline gives CDR1 MNHEY, CDR2 SVGAGI. The CDR3 contains 14 residues. V lost 8 bases and J lost 7; bases outside the gene matches: 6. Here the CDR3 reads CASSRGQGGEKLFF. The CDR3 nucleotides read TGTGCCAGCTCTCGGGGACAGGGGGGTGAAAAACTGTTTTTT.

This sequence joins TRBV5-1 and TRBJ1-1; D unresolved. The CDR3 runs to 14 residues. Trimming removed 1 base at V and 0 bases at J, with 7 bases between. Per germline, CDR1 SGHRS and CDR2 YFSETQ. The CDR3 spells CASSLRPMNTEAFF. The CDR3 DNA reads TGCGCCAGCAGCTTGAGACCCATGAACACTGAAGCTTTCTTT.

The chain is built from TRBV27 and TRBJ2-5; 8 bases fit TRBD2. The J segment lost 7 bases and the V segment lost 2 bases, leaving 3 bases of the junction unmatched. The CDR3 is 13 residues long. The germline V gene has CDR1 MNHEY and CDR2 SMNVEV (reference sequence). CDR3 loop: CASSLVAGGTQYF. CDR3 sequence (DNA): TGTGCCAGCAGTTTAGTGGCGGGGGGGACCCAGTACTTC.